This TCR beta chain was retrieved from a study of control samples from healthy donors and cancer patients. Produced via immunoSEQ multiplex PCR; TCRdb's table is partial and in-frame only. The sample holds more than 110,000 clones; roughly 92% are singletons and the top ten take about 11%. Sequencing was done on a sample of blood. This sequence originates from a man under 40 in good health.

In nucleotides, the CDR3 is TGTGCCAGCAGTGACTCGTTGGGGCTAAATGGCTACACCTTC. Translated: CASSDSLGLNGYTF. This chain joins TRBV6-4 and TRBJ1-2, with D possibly being TRBD1 (5 bases). The CDR3 length is 14 residues. Germline CDR1 and CDR2: MRHNA and SNTAGT. The V end was cut by 0 bases, the J end by 6 bases, with 11 bases between.